These 14 T cell receptor beta chains share one sample of origin, sequenced in a study of blood T cell repertoires in COVID-19 (TCRdb year 2020). Libraries were built with the immunoSEQ multiplex PCR assay. TCRdb obtained this table from immuneACCESS and retained in-frame rearrangements with V and J assigned. These tables miss some clones; where compared with another copy, unresolved V genes account for less than half of the shortfall, and the remainder is unexplained. For this sample there are approximately 170,000 clones; more than 65% appear just once. The biggest ten clones account for over 9.5% of the sample. Input material: peripheral blood. The receptors were sampled from a woman older than 75 with active or convalescent COVID-19.

The rearrangement uses TRBV5-1 and TRBJ2-7; TRBD2 matches at 9 bases. CDR3 length: 15 residues. V lost 3 bases and J lost 1; bases outside the gene matches: 5. Germline CDR1 reads SGHRS; CDR2 reads YFSETQ. CDR3 region: CASSSSSGASYEQYF. The CDR3 DNA follows: TGCGCCAGCAGCTCTTCTAGCGGGGCGTCCTACGAGCAGTACTTC.

This chain joins TRBV19 and TRBJ2-2, with TRBD1 matching 12 bases. V trimming: 5 bases; J trimming: 7 bases; junction bases outside the gene matches: 8. The germline CDR1 and CDR2 sequences are LNHDA and SQIVND (reference sequence). This CDR3 has 16 amino acids. CDR3: CASSPRDRGRVGELFF. In DNA form, the CDR3 reads TGTGCCAGTAGTCCTCGGGACAGGGGGCGAGTCGGGGAGCTGTTTTTT.

CDR3 sequence (DNA): TGTGCCAGCAGTGAATCCCGAGACAGTGAGAGCACCATATATTTT. Translating gives CASSESRDSESTIYF. This chain connects TRBV25-1 to TRBJ1-3; D possibly corresponds to TRBD1 (5 bases). The CDR3 totals 15 residues. In germline, CDR1 is MGHDK, CDR2 SYGVNS. Trimming cost V 1 base and J 9 bases, with 16 bases left between them.

The chain recombines TRBV7-2 with TRBJ1-6; D possibly corresponds to TRBD1 (5 bases). The CDR3 is made up of 15 amino acids. CDR1 SGHTA and CDR2 FQGNSA come from the germline V gene. V was cut by 4 bases and J by 0 bases, with 7 bases left in between. CDR3 sequence (DNA): TGTGCCAGCAGCTCAGACAGCTCCTATAATTCACCCCTCCACTTT. As protein: CASSSDSSYNSPLHF.

The V and J genes are TRBV7-8 and TRBJ2-7; 7 nucleotides line up with TRBD2. After removal of 0 bases from V and 3 bases from J, the junction contained 2 bases not matched to a gene. Germline V lookup: CDR1 SGHVS, CDR2 FQNEAQ. The CDR3 extends over 14 amino acids. The CDR3 here is CASSLAPSGYEQYF. DNA for the CDR3: TGTGCCAGCAGCTTAGCCCCTAGCGGCTACGAGCAGTACTTC.

Notes on this clone: Mismatch with germline at one junction end may stem from a read error. J is TRBJ2-1 and V is TRBV7-7; 11 positions match TRBD2. CDR1 and CDR2 (germline): SSHAT, FNYEAQ (reference sequence). This CDR3 comprises 15 residues. CDR3 sequence (DNA): TGTGCTAGCAGCTTAGCGGGAGGGCCAGGGAATGAGCAGTTCTTC. Translating it yields CASSLAGGPGNEQFF. The entire variable domain, with the rest obtained from reference TRBV7-7 and TRBJ2-1, is as follows: GAGVSQSPRYKVTKRGQDVTLRCDPISSHATLYWYQQALGQGPEFLTYFNYEAQPDKSGLPSDRFSAERPEGSISTLTIQRTEQRDSAMYRCASSLAGGPGNEQFFGPGTRLTVL.

This chain joins TRBV19 and TRBJ2-7; 8 bases are shared with TRBD1. The ends lost 3 bases at V and 2 bases at J; junction bases unmatched: 6. This CDR3 is 15 amino acids long. Germline V gene data show CDR1 as LNHDA and CDR2 as SQIVND (reference sequence). This CDR3 is CASSIDRTGTYEQYF. CDR3 DNA: TGTGCCAGTAGTATCGACAGGACAGGGACCTACGAGCAGTACTTC.

CDR3 sequence (DNA): TGTGCCAGCAGCCATGCCGGGACTTCTAATGAGCAGTTCTTC. Its translation is CASSHAGTSNEQFF. The rearrangement uses TRBV3-1 (or the pseudogene TRBV3-2) and TRBJ2-1, with D possibly being TRBD2 (6 bases). In germline, CDR1 is LGHDT, CDR2 YNNKEL (reference sequence). The CDR3 extends over 14 amino acids. The V end was cut by 3 bases, the J end by 7 bases, with 13 bases between.

The chain is built from TRBV9 and TRBJ2-1; perhaps TRBD2 as D (5 bases). The germline V and J ends were trimmed by 4 bases and 0 bases, with 11 bases remaining between them. The CDR3 consists of 15 residues. CDR1 and CDR2 from the germline V gene are SGDLS and YYNGEE. In DNA form, the CDR3 reads TGTGCCAGCAGCCCAAGTGGGAGCTCCTACAATGAGCAGTTCTTC. Translating gives CASSPSGSSYNEQFF.

This clone occurred a few times. This chain links TRBV7-8 with TRBJ1-2, with D uncertain. Germline lookup yields CDR1 SGHVS and CDR2 FQNEAQ. The CDR3 is 15 amino acids. Trimming took 5 bases from V and 11 from J, leaving 24 bases between them. The CDR3 spells CASSREDLLTMGYTF. The CDR3 DNA reads as TGTGCCAGCAGCCGGGAGGATCTACTAACTATGGGATACACCTTC.

The CDR3 region is CASRTGNSPLHF. CDR3 DNA sequence: TGTGCCAGCAGGACAGGGAACTCACCCCTCCACTTT. This rearrangement joins TRBV27 to TRBJ1-6; TRBD1 matches at 7 bases. J was trimmed by 10 bases and V by 6 bases; bases with no gene match: 3. Germline V gene sequence: CDR1 MNHEY, CDR2 SMNVEV (reference sequence). The CDR3 has 12 residues.

The table lists this clone with a count of one. The chain combines TRBV5-1 with TRBJ1-1, with a tentative D call TRBD1 (6 bases). The CDR3 consists of 13 residues. The germline gives CDR1 SGHRS, CDR2 YFSETQ. V lost 4 bases to trimming and J lost 10 bases, with 17 bases between them. The CDR3 here is CASSRGPADRAFF. The CDR3 DNA sequence: TGCGCCAGCAGCCGAGGGCCGGCGGACAGAGCTTTCTTT.

The chain uses TRBV10-3 and TRBJ2-3; TRBD2 aligns across 8 bases. The germline CDR1 and CDR2 sequences are ENHRY and SYGVKD. This CDR3 has 13 residues. The V and J ends lost 7 bases and 3 bases, in that order; junction bases with no gene match: 3. This CDR3 is CAITSGRTDTQYF. The CDR3 nucleotides are TGTGCCATCACCAGCGGGAGAACAGATACGCAGTATTTT.

The chain recombines TRBV2 with TRBJ1-1, with D maybe TRBD1 (6 bases). The CDR3 extends over 14 amino acids. From germline, CDR1 is SNHLY and CDR2 FYNNEI. Deletions cut 6 bases from V and 1 base from J, with 12 bases between. This chain's CDR3 is CASRGQQSNTEAFF. As DNA, the CDR3 is TGTGCCAGCAGAGGACAGCAATCGAACACTGAAGCTTTCTTT.